Presented here are 11 T cell receptor beta chains from one specimen sequenced in a study of blood T cells in healthy people across ages. A sample-barcoded 5' primer and a J-beta primer mix were used in a second PCR of roughly 7 to 11 cycles. A single record per CDR3 protein comes from TCRdb applying MiXCR to the 5' RACE reads. This table holds fewer than 950,000 distinct CDR3 sequences, around half found once. The material sequenced was blood. All receptors come from a man older than 75 in good health.

This chain uses TRBV27 with TRBJ2-7, with a weak D call TRBD2 (5 bases). V lost 4 bases, J lost 2 bases, and 9 bases lay in between. This CDR3 contains 13 residues. Germline CDR1 is MNHEY and CDR2 is SMNVEV (reference sequence). The chain's CDR3 is CASSYGVTYEQYF. DNA of the CDR3: TGTGCCAGCAGTTACGGGGTTACCTACGAGCAGTACTTC.

This clonotype was counted many times. The chain links TRBV18 to TRBJ1-2, with a tentative D call TRBD1 (5 bases). CDR3 size: 15 residues. CDR1 and CDR2 (germline): KGHSH, LQKENI. Trimming shortened V by 2 bases and J by 6 bases, and 16 bases separated the two germline ends. The CDR3 is CASSPVAGQGHGYTF. In DNA, the CDR3 is TGTGCCAGCTCACCAGTGGCAGGGCAAGGGCATGGCTACACCTTC.

J is TRBJ2-2 and V is TRBV11-2; D gene unclear. Per the germline V gene, CDR1 is SGHAT and CDR2 is FQNNGV. Trimming shortened V by 3 bases and J by 6 bases, and 14 bases separated the two germline ends. The CDR3 contains 15 residues. CDR3 bases: TGTGCCAGCAGCTTCTCCGGGTCCAAGGCCGGGGAGCTGTTTTTT. Translated: CASSFSGSKAGELFF.

V gene TRBV11-2 combines with J gene TRBJ2-1, with D unclear. V was clipped by 7 bases and J by 5 bases, with 15 bases between them. The CDR3 contains 14 residues. Germline V gene lookup returns CDR1 SGHAT and CDR2 FQNNGV. This CDR3 is CASTFFRFNNEQFF. In DNA form, the CDR3 reads TGTGCCAGCACCTTTTTCCGGTTTAACAATGAGCAGTTCTTC.

This clonotype came up many times. J is TRBJ1-1 and V is TRBV6-6, with TRBD1 matching over 10 bases. CDR3 length: 16 residues. Unmatched junction bases numbered 6, after V lost 4 bases and J lost 1 base. Germline-derived CDR1 and CDR2 are MNHNY and SVGAGI (reference sequence). The CDR3 loop is CASSSGTGVGNTEAFF. The CDR3 DNA sequence: TGTGCCAGCAGTTCCGGGACAGGGGTGGGGAACACTGAAGCTTTCTTT.

To note about this clonotype: Mismatch with germline at one junction end may stem from a read error. The V gene is TRBV5-6, the J gene TRBJ2-5, with 7 bases that match TRBD1. Per germline, CDR1 SGHDT and CDR2 YYEEEE. The CDR3 runs 13 residues. The CDR3 loop is CAISLTGSVEQYF. The CDR3 DNA sequence: TGTGCCATCAGCTTGACAGGGAGTGTCGAGCAGTACTTT.

This clonotype was seen more than once but under ten times. The J gene is TRBJ2-7, the V gene TRBV27; no definite D call. In germline, CDR1 is MNHEY, CDR2 SMNVEV (reference sequence). With 4 bases removed from V and 0 bases from J, the gap between germline ends came to 10 bases. There are 14 residues in the CDR3. The CDR3, as DNA: TGTGCCAGCAGTTATCGGGTAGGCTCCTACGAGCAGTACTTC. Translation: CASSYRVGSYEQYF.

V and J are TRBV6-6 and TRBJ1-2, with 10 bases lining up with TRBD1. The CDR3 spans 15 residues. Trimming cost V 7 bases and J 3 bases; bases outside gene matches: 8. The germline gives CDR1 MNHNY, CDR2 SVGAGI (reference sequence). For the CDR3, the DNA is TGTGCCAGCACCAAGGGACAGGGGCCCTACTATGGCTACACCTTC. Residues: CASTKGQGPYYGYTF.

The chain has TRBV2 and TRBJ2-5; D might be TRBD1 (6 bases). This CDR3 has 12 residues. V was trimmed by 7 bases and J by 11 bases, leaving 17 bases between them. Germline assignment: CDR1 SNHLY and CDR2 FYNNEI. In DNA form, the CDR3 reads TGTGCCAGCACCGGACAGCGCAATGAGCAGTACTTC. As protein: CASTGQRNEQYF.

The gene calls are TRBV28 and TRBJ2-5; possibly TRBD2 for D (7 bases). Matching the DNA end better, TRBJ2-7 makes the J call doubtful. This CDR3 contains 15 residues. Per germline, CDR1 MDHEN and CDR2 SYDVKM. In DNA, the CDR3 is TGTGCCAGCAGTTTAGGGGGGGGCCCTAACTACGAGCAGTACTTC. Translating it yields CASSLGGGPNYEQYF.

This CDR3 is CAGKGIGYEQYF. As DNA, the CDR3 is TGTGCCGGGAAGGGAATAGGCTACGAGCAGTACTTC. The rearrangement links TRBV30 to TRBJ2-4; D is unresolved. The end of the DNA fits TRBJ2-7 better, so the J call may be wrong. Germline values: CDR1 GTSNPN, CDR2 SVGIG (reference sequence). The CDR3 is made up of 12 amino acids.